A selection of T cell receptor beta chains follows, all from one sample in a study of blood T cell repertoires in COVID-19. The repertoire was sequenced with immunoSEQ multiplex PCR; TCRdb's copy has only in-frame clones and lacks some. The sample holds more than 150,000 clones, approximately 83% seen once. The sample was peripheral blood. Receptor source: a woman in her sixties or seventies with acute or convalescent COVID-19. CDR3s include the opening cysteine and the closing phenylalanine or tryptophan.

>TRBV28|TRBJ1-5
CASSGQGVGNQPQHF
>TRBV5-8|TRBJ1-2
CASSLATGGLYGYTF
>TRBV19|TRBJ1-1
CASSSRDRGWFTEAFF
>TRBV7-2|TRBJ2-1
CASSFTGQGAIVTYNEQFF
>TRBV7-3|TRBJ1-6
CVRKGVRSPLHF
>TRBV6-5|TRBJ2-2
CASTHGIAGELFF
>TRBV6-5|TRBJ1-1
CASSYEWGGTEAFF
>TRBV7-2|TRBJ1-4
CASTLDRGRKLFF
>TRBV30|TRBJ1-1
CAWSKGANTEAFF
>TRBV7-2|TRBJ2-5
CASSLVVAGQSETQYF
>TRBV9|TRBJ1-6
CASTATGYLGSPLHF
>TRBV4-1|TRBJ2-2
CASSQTSGGYTGELFF
>TRBV6-4|TRBJ1-1
CASSTGVGTEAFF
>TRBV2|TRBJ2-7
CASKSSWSSGSYEQYF
>TRBV7-2|TRBJ2-7
CASSLTVGGTSEQYF
>TRBV5-4|TRBJ1-3
CASSSGQGAKAGNTIYF
>TRBV28|TRBJ1-1
CASSLPRGGVNTEAFF
>TRBV11-3|TRBJ2-2
CASSVSSAGGEELFF
>TRBV7-8|TRBJ1-1
CASSVGGTEAFF
>TRBV19|TRBJ2-3
CASDAGGQGTQYF
>TRBV10-3|TRBJ1-4
CAISTGTGDEKLFF